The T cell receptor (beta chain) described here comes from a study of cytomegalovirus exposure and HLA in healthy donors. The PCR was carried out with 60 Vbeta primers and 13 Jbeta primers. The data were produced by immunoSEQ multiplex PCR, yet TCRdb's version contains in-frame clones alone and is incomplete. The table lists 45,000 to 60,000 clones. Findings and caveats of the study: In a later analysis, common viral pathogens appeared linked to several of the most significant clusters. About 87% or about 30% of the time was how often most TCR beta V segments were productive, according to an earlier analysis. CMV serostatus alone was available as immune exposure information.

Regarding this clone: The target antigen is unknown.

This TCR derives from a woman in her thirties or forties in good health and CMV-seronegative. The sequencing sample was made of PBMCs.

This chain's CDR3 is CASSVTVLPGSSYEQYF. The CDR3 nucleotides are TGTGCCAGTAGCGTTACAGTCCTCCCTGGGAGCTCCTACGAGCAGTACTTC. The V call is TRBV19, the J call TRBJ2-7; a possible D gene is TRBD2 (5 bases). V was clipped by 6 bases and J by 0 bases, with 21 bases between them. Germline V gene sequence: CDR1 LNHDA, CDR2 SQIVND (reference sequence). The CDR3 sequence is 17 residues long. Complete variable domain (other parts from reference TRBV19 and TRBJ2-7): DGGITQSPKYLFRKEGQNVTLSCEQNLNHDAMYWYRQDPGQGLRLIYYSQIVNDFQKGDIAEGYSVSREKKESFPLTVTSAQKNPTAFYLCASSVTVLPGSSYEQYFGPGTRLTVT.